This TCR beta chain derives from a study of T cell changes during pregnancy in multiple sclerosis. Generated by immunoSEQ multiplex PCR, the TCRdb table keeps only in-frame clones and is missing some. The table has some 81,000 clones, about 88% seen once. With 0 bases removed from V and 5 bases from J, the gap between germline ends came to 14 bases. Germline CDR1 is SGHNT and CDR2 is YYREEE (reference sequence). The CDR3 spans 15 residues. The source is a female donor with multiple sclerosis, enrolled in a pregnancy study. This rearrangement joins TRBV5-4 to TRBJ2-5; D possibly corresponds to TRBD2 (6 bases). Sequences were derived from peripheral blood, sampled before pregnancy. The CDR3 protein is CASSLAIGGEETQYF. Written as DNA, the CDR3 is TGTGCCAGCAGCTTGGCAATTGGCGGGGAGGAGACCCAGTACTTC.